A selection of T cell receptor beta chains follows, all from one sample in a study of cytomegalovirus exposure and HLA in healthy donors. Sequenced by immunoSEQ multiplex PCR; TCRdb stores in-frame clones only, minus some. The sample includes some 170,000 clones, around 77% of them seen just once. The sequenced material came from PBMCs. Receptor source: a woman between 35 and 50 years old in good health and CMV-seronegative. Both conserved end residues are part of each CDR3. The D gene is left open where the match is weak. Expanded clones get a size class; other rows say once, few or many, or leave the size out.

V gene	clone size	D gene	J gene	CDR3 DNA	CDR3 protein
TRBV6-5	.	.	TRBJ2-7	TGTGCCAGCAGTTACTCTCGACAGGCCTCCTACGAGCAGTACTTC	CASSYSRQASYEQYF
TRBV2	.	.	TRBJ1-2	TGTGCCAGCAGTGAAGCCAGGGACTATGGCTACACCTTC	CASSEARDYGYTF
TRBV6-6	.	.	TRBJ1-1	TGTGCCAGCAGCCTCCCGGAGGCAGGGGCGTACACTGAAGCTTTCTTT	CASSLPEAGAYTEAFF
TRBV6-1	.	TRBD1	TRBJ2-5	TGTGCCAGCAGTCGGACAGGGGAGGGGGAGACCCAGTACTTC	CASSRTGEGETQYF
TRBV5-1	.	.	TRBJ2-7	TGCGCCAGCAGCTCGGCAGGGCCCTCCTACGAGCAGTACTTC	CASSSAGPSYEQYF
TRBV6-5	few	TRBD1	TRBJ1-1	TGTGCCAGCAGTCGTCAGGGGACAGGGAACACTGAAGCTTTCTTT	CASSRQGTGNTEAFF
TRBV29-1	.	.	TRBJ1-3	TGCAGCGTTGGTTCGGGGGACCCTGGAAACACCATATATTTT	CSVGSGDPGNTIYF
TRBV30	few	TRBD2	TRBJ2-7	TGTGCCTGCTCAGTAGCGGGGTGGTACGAGCAGTACTTC	CACSVAGWYEQYF
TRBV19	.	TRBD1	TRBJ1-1	TGTGCCAGTAGTATAGGAGGGACAGGGATGAATTGGGACACTGAAGCTTTCTTT	CASSIGGTGMNWDTEAFF
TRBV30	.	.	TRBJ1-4	TGTGCCTGGAGTGCCAGTATGGCTAATGAAAAACTGTTTTTT	CAWSASMANEKLFF
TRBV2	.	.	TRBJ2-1	TGTGCCACCGGACTTAGACTAGAAAGGGTAGCTGAGCAGTTCTTC	CATGLRLERVAEQFF
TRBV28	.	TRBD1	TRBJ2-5	TGTGCCAGCAGTTTATGGGGAGAGGGGGCTCAGTCTAGGACCCAGTACTTC	CASSLWGEGAQSRTQYF
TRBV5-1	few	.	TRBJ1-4	TGCGCCAGCAGCGCCTCAACTGGGTCAGGAGAAAAACTGTTTTTT	CASSASTGSGEKLFF
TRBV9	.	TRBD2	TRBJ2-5	TGTGCCAGCAGCGTAGGGACTAGCCAAGAGACCCAGTACTTC	CASSVGTSQETQYF
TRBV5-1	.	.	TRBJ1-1	TGCGCCAGCACGGCGTACGGAGAGAACACTGAAGCTTTCTTT	CASTAYGENTEAFF
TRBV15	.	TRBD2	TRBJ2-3	TGTGCCACCAGCAGAGAGGCGGGGACTAACCCTTGGGATACGCAGTATTTT	CATSREAGTNPWDTQYF
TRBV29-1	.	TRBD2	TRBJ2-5	TGCAGCGCTATCCCAGTCGCGGGGGGCCAAGAGACCCAGTACTTC	CSAIPVAGGQETQYF
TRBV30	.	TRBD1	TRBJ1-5	TGTGCCTGGAGTGTTGAAAGGACAGGGGGCGGCAATCAGCCCCAGCATTTT	CAWSVERTGGGNQPQHF
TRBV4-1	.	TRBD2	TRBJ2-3	TGCGCCAGCAGCCAAGAACTAGCGGGATTCCCCTCAGATACGCAGTATTTT	CASSQELAGFPSDTQYF
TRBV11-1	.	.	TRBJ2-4	TGTGCCAGCAGCCTAGACAGTAGTGGTACGTGGAACATTCAGTACTTC	CASSLDSSGTWNIQYF
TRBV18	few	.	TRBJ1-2	TGTGCCAGCTCACCACCGGCGGTAGACTATGGCTACACCTTC	CASSPPAVDYGYTF
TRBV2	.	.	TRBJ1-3	TGTGCCAGCAGGCACAGGGAGATCTCTGGAAACACCATATATTTT	CASRHREISGNTIYF
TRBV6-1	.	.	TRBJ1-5	TGTGCCAGCAGTGGGGGGACTTCCTTGAGCAATCAGCCCCAGCATTTT	CASSGGTSLSNQPQHF
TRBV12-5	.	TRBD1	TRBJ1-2	TGTGCTAGTGGCTTCGACAGGGGAGTTGAGAATGGCTACACCTTC	CASGFDRGVENGYTF
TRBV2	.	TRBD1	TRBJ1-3	TGTGCCAGCAGTGAAATGGTGGGACAGGGGACAAACACCATATATTTT	CASSEMVGQGTNTIYF
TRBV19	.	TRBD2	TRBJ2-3	TGTGCCAGTAAGACGACTAGCGGGAGATATACGCAGTATTTT	CASKTTSGRYTQYF
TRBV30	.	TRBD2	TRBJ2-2	TGTGCCTGGGGACTAGCCCACGCCGGGGAGCTGTTTTTT	CAWGLAHAGELFF
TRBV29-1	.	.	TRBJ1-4	TGCAGCGTTCGGGAAAGCGGGAATGAAAAACTGTTTTTT	CSVRESGNEKLFF
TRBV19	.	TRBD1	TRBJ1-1	TGTGCCAGTAGTACTGGGGACAGTTTCCTTCGTAAAAACACTGAAGCTTTCTTT	CASSTGDSFLRKNTEAFF
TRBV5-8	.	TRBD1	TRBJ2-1	TGTGCCAGCAGCTTTCTCCAAGGACAGGGGCCCTATGAGCAGTTCTTC	CASSFLQGQGPYEQFF
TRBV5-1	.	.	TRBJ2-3	TGCGCCAGCAGGGTAAGCCCCACAGATACGCAGTATTTT	CASRVSPTDTQYF
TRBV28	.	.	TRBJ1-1	TGTGCCAGCAGTTTAGGAGGGTGGGGGAACACTGAAGCTTTCTTT	CASSLGGWGNTEAFF
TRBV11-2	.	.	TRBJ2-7	TGTGCCAGCAGCTCCGCGCTCGGTCGGTACTTC	CASSSALGRYF
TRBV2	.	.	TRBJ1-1	TGTGCCAGCAGGGGAAGGGATCCAAAGGGGTTAATGAACACTGAAGCTTTCTTT	CASRGRDPKGLMNTEAFF
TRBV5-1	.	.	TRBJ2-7	TGCGCCAGCAGTACAGGGCACTCCTACGAGCAGTACTTC	CASSTGHSYEQYF
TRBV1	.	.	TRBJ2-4	TGCACCAGCAGCCAATATTCCGGGACAGGGGTAAACATTCAGTACTTC	CTSSQYSGTGVNIQYF
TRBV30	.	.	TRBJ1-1	TGTGCCTGGCAGGGAAGTGAGACTGAAGCTTTCTTT	CAWQGSETEAFF
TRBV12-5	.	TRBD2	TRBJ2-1	TGTGCTAGTGCCGGGACTAGCGGATGGGATGAGCAGTTCTTC	CASAGTSGWDEQFF
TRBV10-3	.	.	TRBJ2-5	TGTGCCATCAGTAAGAAAACAGAAGAGACCCAGTACTTC	CAISKKTEETQYF
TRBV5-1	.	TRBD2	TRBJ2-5	TGCGCCAGCAGCTTAGCTAGCGGGAGAGCTGGGGGAGAGACCCAGTACTTC	CASSLASGRAGGETQYF
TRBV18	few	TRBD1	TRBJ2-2	TGTGCCAGCTCACCACATTCTATCGCAGGGGGAGCCACCGGGGAGCTGTTTTTT	CASSPHSIAGGATGELFF
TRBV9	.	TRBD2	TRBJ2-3	TGTGCCAGCAGCGTAGTGGGACTAGTTAGCACAGATACGCAGTATTTT	CASSVVGLVSTDTQYF
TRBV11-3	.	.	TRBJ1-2	TGTGCCAGCAGCTTAGGTTACAAATCCGGCTACACCTTC	CASSLGYKSGYTF
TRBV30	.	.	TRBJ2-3	TGTGCCTGGAGTGAGGCGACTAGGGGTAGGACGCAGTATTTT	CAWSEATRGRTQYF
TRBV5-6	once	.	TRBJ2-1	TGTGCCAGCAGCCTATTTAAAGGGGGCTACAATGAGCAGTTCTTC	CASSLFKGGYNEQFF